Shown below are 8 T cell receptor beta chains from a single sample sequenced in a study of T-cell reconstitution after alpha-beta-depleted transplantation in children. The TCRbeta library incorporated unique molecular identifiers. TCRdb re-analysed the PCR reads in MiXCR, keeping a single row per CDR3 protein. The data hold more than 2,500 distinct CDR3 sequences, with roughly 27% observed a single time. The source material was PBMCs, mostly from graft donor cells, sampled 60 days after TCRalphabeta/CD19-depleted stem cell transplant. These receptors all stem from a male patient between 2 and 10 years old who had a stem cell transplant for acute myeloid leukemia, so the T cells may come from the graft donor.

The chain carries TRBV5-1 and TRBJ2-3; TRBD2 matches at 10 bases. Germline V gives CDR1 SGHRS, CDR2 YFSETQ. The CDR3 contains 15 residues. V dropped 4 bases and J dropped 0; count of bases not matched to a gene: 2. The CDR3 DNA is TGCGCCAGCAGCCGACTAGCGGGTAGCACAGATACGCAGTATTTT. Translation: CASSRLAGSTDTQYF.

The chain combines TRBV4-2 with TRBJ1-1; D remains ambiguous. There are 14 residues in the CDR3. CDR1 is LGHNA and CDR2 is YNFKEQ in the germline V gene. Trimming removed 4 bases from V and 1 base from J, with 10 bases in between. CDR3 loop: CASSPGRENTEAFF. In DNA form, the CDR3 reads TGTGCCAGCAGCCCCGGGCGGGAGAACACTGAAGCTTTCTTT.

Concerning this clonotype itself: It is unclear where the CDR3 begins or ends on the DNA, so no DNA is shown, and the CDR3 is as TCRdb lists it. This chain joins TRBV7-1 and TRBJ1-2; TRBD1 is the table's D call, not checked against the DNA. TRBV7-1 is placed among ORFs of uncertain function. The CDR3 sequence runs 17 residues, both termini included. This CDR3 is CANSSGGSGTSLYGCTF.

This clonotype was detected ten times or more. This sequence joins TRBV6-5 and TRBJ2-1; weak D call: TRBD2 (5 bases). Trimming removed 0 bases from V and 16 bases from J, with 25 bases in between. Germline lookup yields CDR1 MNHEY and CDR2 SVGAGI. This CDR3 region has 16 residues. The CDR3, as DNA: TGTGCCAGCAGTTACTCGACCAACAGAGGGCTAGCCACCATTTTCTTC. Amino acids: CASSYSTNRGLATIFF.

This clonotype was seen many times. V and J are TRBV7-9 and TRBJ1-6; D not certain. V was trimmed by 5 bases and J by 3 bases, leaving 8 bases between them. The CDR3 is made up of 14 amino acids. From germline, CDR1 is SEHNR and CDR2 FQNEAQ (reference sequence). The CDR3 DNA is TGTGCCAGCAGCCCCGAACTCTATAATTCACCCCTCCACTTT. Encoded protein: CASSPELYNSPLHF.

At least ten counts were recorded for this clonotype. The V and J genes are TRBV4-1 and TRBJ2-2; D ambiguous. In germline, CDR1 is MGHRA, CDR2 YSYEKL. The V and J ends lost 1 base and 10 bases respectively, with 7 bases between them. The CDR3 has 12 residues. CDR3 sequence: CASSQVSQELFF. The CDR3 bases are TGCGCCAGCAGCCAAGTTTCTCAGGAGCTGTTTTTT.

This clonotype was counted between two and nine times. The chain recombines TRBV12-3 or TRBV12-4 with TRBJ1-5, with D tentatively TRBD1 (6 bases). This CDR3 is built from 17 residues. Deletions cut 7 bases from V and 0 bases from J, with 19 bases between. The CDR3 DNA reads as TGTGCCAGCACCCGACAGGCCAATGACTATAGCAATCAGCCCCAGCATTTT. This codes for CASTRQANDYSNQPQHF.

This clonotype came up many times. This chain uses TRBV7-9 with TRBJ2-7; D might be TRBD2 (6 bases). The CDR3 spans 11 residues. Germline CDR1 and CDR2: SEHNR and FQNEAQ (reference sequence). Deletions cut 4 bases from V and 5 bases from J, with 6 bases between. In DNA, the CDR3 is TGTGCCAGCAGCTCGGGGGACGAGCAGTACGTC. Protein product: CASSSGDEQYV.